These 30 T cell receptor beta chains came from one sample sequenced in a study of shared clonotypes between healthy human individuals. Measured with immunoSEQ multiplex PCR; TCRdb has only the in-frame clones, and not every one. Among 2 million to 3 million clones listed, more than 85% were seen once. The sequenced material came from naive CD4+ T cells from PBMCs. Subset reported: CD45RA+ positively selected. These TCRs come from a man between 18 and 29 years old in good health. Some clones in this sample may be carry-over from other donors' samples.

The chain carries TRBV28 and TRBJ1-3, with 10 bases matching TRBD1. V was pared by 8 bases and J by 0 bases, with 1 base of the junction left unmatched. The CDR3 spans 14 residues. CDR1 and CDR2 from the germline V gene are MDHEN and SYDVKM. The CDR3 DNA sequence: TGTGCCAGCGGGACAGGGGACTCTGGAAACACCATATATTTT. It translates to CASGTGDSGNTIYF.

This CDR3 is CASSPTTGPYEQYF. CDR3 sequence (DNA): TGTGCCAGCAGTCCTACGACAGGGCCTTACGAGCAGTACTTC. The chain employs TRBV6-5 and TRBJ2-7; TRBD1 matches 7 bases. Germline lookup yields CDR1 MNHEY and CDR2 SVGAGI. With V trimmed by 5 bases and J by 4 bases, 8 bases remained unmatched. The CDR3 contains 14 residues.

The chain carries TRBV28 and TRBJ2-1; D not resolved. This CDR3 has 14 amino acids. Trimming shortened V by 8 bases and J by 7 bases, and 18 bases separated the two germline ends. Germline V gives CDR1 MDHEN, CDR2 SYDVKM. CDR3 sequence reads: CASLESLGRNEQFF. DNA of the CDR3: TGTGCCAGCCTCGAATCTTTGGGTAGGAATGAGCAGTTCTTC.

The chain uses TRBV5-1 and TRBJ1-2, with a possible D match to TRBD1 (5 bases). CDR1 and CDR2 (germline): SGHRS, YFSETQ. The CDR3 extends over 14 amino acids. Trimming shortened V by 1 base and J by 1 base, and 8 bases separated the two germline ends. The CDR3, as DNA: TGCGCCAGCAGCTTGCGGGACTATAACTATGGCTACACCTTC. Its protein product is CASSLRDYNYGYTF.

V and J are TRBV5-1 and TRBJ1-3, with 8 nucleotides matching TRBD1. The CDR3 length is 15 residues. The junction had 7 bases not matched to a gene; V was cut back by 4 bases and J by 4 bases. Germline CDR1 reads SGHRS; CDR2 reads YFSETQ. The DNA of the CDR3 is TGCGCCAGCAGCACACAGGGGGTGAAAGGAAACACCATATATTTT. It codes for CASSTQGVKGNTIYF.

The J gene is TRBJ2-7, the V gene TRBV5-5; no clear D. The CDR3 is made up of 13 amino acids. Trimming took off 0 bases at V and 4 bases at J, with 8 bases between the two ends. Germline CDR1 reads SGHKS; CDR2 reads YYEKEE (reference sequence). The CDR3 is CASSLEGGYEQYF. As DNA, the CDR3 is TGTGCCAGCAGCTTGGAGGGTGGATACGAGCAGTACTTC.

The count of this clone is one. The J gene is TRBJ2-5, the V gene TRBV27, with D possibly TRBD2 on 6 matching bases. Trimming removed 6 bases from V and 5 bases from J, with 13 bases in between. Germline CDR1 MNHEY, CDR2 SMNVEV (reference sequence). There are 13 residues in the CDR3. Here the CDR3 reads CASRSGTLETQYF. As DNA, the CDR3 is TGTGCCAGCAGATCCGGGACTCTGGAGACCCAGTACTTC.

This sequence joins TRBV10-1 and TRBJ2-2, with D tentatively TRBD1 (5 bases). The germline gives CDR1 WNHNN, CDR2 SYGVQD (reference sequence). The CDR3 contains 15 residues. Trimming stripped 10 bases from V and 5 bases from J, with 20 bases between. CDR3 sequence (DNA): TGCGCCAATCCAGTAACCAGGGTTTTGACCGGGGAGCTGTTTTTT. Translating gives CANPVTRVLTGELFF.

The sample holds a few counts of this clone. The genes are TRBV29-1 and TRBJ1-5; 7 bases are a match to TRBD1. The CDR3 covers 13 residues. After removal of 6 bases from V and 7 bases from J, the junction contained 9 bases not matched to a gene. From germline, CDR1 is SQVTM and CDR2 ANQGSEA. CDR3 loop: CSVIDRVGQPQHF. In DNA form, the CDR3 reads TGCAGCGTCATTGACAGGGTCGGGCAGCCCCAGCATTTT.

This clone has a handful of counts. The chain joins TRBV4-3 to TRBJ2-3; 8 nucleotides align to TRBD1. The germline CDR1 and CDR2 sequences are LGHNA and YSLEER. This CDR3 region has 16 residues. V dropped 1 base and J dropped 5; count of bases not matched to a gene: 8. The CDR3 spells CASSQAPDRAGDTQYF. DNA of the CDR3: TGCGCCAGCAGCCAAGCCCCGGACAGGGCGGGAGATACGCAGTATTTT.

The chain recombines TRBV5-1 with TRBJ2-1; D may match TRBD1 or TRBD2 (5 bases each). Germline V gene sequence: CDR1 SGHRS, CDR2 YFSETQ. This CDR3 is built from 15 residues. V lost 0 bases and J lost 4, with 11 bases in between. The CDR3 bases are TGCGCCAGCAGCTTGGCCGGGGCTCAATACAATGAGCAGTTCTTC. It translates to CASSLAGAQYNEQFF.

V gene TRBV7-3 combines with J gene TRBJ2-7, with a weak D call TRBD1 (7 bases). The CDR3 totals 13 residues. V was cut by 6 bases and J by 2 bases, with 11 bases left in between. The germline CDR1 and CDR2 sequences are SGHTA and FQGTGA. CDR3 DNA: TGTGCCAGCAGTCAGGGGGGCACCTACGAGCAGTACTTC. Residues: CASSQGGTYEQYF.

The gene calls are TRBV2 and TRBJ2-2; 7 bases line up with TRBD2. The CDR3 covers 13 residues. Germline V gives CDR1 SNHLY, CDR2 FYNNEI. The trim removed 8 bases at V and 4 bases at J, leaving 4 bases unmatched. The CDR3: CASGRDPTGELFF. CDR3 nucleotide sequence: TGTGCCAGCGGGAGGGATCCCACCGGGGAGCTGTTTTTT.

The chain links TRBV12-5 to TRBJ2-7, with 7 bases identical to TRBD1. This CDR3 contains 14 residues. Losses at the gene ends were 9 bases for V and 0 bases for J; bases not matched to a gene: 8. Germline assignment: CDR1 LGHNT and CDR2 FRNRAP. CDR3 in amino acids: CARGPGQSSYEQYF. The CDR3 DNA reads TGTGCTAGGGGGCCGGGACAGAGCTCCTACGAGCAGTACTTC.

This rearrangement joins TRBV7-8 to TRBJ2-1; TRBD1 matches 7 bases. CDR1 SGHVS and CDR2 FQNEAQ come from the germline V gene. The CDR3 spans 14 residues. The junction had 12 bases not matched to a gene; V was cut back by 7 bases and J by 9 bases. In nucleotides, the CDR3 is TGTGCCAGCATACCCGCGACAGGGACGGGTGAGCAGTTCTTC. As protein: CASIPATGTGEQFF.

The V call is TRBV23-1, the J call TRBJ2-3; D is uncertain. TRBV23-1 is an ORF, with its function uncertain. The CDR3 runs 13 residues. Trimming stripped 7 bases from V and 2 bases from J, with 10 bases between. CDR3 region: CASNDPLTDTQYF. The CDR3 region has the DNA TGCGCCAGCAATGATCCCCTCACAGATACGCAGTATTTT.

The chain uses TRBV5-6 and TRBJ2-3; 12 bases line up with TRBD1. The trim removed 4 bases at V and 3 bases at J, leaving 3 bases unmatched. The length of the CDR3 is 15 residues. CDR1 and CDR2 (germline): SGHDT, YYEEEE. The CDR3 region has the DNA TGTGCCAGCAGCGTGGGACAGGGGGCAACAGATACGCAGTATTTT. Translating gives CASSVGQGATDTQYF.

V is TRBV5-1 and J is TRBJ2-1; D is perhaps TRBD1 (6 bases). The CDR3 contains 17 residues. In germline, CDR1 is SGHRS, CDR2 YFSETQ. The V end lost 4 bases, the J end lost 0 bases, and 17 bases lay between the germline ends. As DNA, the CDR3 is TGCGCCAGCAGCCTATTAACAGGGACGGCCTCCTACAATGAGCAGTTCTTC. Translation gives CASSLLTGTASYNEQFF.

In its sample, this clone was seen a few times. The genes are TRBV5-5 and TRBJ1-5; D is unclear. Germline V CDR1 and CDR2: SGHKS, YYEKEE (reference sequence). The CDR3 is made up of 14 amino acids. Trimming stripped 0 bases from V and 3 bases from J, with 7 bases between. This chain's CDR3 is CASSLASVNQPQHF. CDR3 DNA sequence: TGTGCCAGCAGCTTGGCCTCGGTCAATCAGCCCCAGCATTTT.

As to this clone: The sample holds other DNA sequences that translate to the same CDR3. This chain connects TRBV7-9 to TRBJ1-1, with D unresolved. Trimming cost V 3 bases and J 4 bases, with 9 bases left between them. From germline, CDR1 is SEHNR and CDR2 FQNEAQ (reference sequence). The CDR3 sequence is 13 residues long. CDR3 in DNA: TGTGCCAGCAGCTTGGCATTAGGCACTGAAGCTTTCTTT. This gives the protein CASSLALGTEAFF. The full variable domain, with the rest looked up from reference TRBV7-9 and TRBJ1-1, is DTGVSQNPRHKITKRGQNVTFRCDPISEHNRLYWYRQTLGQGPEFLTYFQNEAQLEKSRLLSDRFSAERPKGSFSTLEIQRTEQGDSAMYLCASSLALGTEAFFGQGTRLTVV.

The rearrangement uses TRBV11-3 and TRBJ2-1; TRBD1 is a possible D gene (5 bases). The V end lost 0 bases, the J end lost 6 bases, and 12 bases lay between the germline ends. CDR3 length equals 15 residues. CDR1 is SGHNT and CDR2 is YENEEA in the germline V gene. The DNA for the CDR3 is TGTGCCAGCAGCTTAGATCCCGGACACGGCAATGAGCAGTTCTTC. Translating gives CASSLDPGHGNEQFF. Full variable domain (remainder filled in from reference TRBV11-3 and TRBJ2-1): EAGVVQSPRYKIIEKKQPVAFWCNPISGHNTLYWYLQNLGQGPELLIRYENEEAVDDSQLPKDRFSAERLKGVDSTLKIQPAELGDSAVYLCASSLDPGHGNEQFFGPGTRLTVL.

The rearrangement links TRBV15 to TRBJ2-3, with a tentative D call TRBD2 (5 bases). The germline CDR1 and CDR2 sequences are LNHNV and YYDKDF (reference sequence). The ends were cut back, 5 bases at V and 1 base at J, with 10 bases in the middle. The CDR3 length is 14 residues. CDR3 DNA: TGTGCCACCAGCCGACTATTGGGCACAGATACGCAGTATTTT. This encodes CATSRLLGTDTQYF.

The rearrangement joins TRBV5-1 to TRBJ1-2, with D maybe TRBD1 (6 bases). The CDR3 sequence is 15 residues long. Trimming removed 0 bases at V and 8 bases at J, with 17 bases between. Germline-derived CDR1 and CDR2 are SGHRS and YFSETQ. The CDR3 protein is CASSLEGRGSFGYTF. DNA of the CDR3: TGCGCCAGCAGCTTGGAAGGCAGGGGCTCGTTCGGCTACACCTTC.

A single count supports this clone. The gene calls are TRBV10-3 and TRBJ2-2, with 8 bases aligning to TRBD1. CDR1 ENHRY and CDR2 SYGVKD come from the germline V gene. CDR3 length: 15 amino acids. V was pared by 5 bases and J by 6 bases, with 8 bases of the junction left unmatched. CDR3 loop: CAISPGQGYPGELFF. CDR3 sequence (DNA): TGTGCCATCAGTCCTGGACAGGGATACCCCGGGGAGCTGTTTTTT.

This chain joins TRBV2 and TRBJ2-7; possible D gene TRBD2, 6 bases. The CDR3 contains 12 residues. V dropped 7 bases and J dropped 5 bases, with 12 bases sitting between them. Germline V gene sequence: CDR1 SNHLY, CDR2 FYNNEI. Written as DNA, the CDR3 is TGTGCCAGCAACACGGGGAGGAACGAGCAGTACTTC. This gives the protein CASNTGRNEQYF.

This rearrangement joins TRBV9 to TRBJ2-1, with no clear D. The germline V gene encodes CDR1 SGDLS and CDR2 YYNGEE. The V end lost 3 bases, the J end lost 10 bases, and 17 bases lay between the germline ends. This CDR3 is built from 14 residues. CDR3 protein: CASSGDAAAREQFF. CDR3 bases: TGTGCCAGCAGCGGAGATGCGGCGGCACGGGAGCAGTTCTTC.

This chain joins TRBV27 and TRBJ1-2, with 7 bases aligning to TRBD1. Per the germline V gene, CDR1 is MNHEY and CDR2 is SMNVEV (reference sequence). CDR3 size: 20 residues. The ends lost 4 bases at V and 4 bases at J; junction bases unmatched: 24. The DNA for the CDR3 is TGTGCCAGCAGTTCCTACGGGATAGGACAGGCCCTCGGCCTACTCTATGGCTACACCTTC. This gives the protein CASSSYGIGQALGLLYGYTF.

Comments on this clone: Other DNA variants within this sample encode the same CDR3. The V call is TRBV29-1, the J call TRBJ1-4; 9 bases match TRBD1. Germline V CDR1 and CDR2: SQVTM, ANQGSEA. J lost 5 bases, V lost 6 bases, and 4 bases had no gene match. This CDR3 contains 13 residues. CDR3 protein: CSVTGTGNEKLFF. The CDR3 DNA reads TGCAGCGTCACCGGGACAGGGAATGAAAAACTGTTTTTT. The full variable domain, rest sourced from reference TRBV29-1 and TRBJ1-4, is SAVISQKPSRDICQRGTSLTIQCQVDSQVTMMFWYRQQPGQSLTLIATANQGSEATYESGFVIDKFPISRPNLTFSTLTVSNMSPEDSSIYLCSVTGTGNEKLFFGSGTQLSVL.

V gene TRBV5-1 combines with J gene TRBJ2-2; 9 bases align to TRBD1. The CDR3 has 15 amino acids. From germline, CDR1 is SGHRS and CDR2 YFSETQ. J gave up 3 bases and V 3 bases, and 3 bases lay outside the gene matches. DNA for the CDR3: TGCGCCAGCAGCTGGGACAGGGACCACACCGGGGAGCTGTTTTTT. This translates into CASSWDRDHTGELFF.

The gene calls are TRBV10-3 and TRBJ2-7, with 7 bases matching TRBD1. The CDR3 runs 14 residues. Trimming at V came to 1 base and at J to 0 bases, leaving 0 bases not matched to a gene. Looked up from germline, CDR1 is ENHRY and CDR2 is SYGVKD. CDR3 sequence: CAISEYRGSYEQYF. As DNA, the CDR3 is TGTGCCATCAGTGAGTACAGGGGCTCCTACGAGCAGTACTTC.